The 15 T cell receptor beta chains listed next were all sequenced from one sample in a study of shared clonotypes between healthy human individuals. Profiling relied on immunoSEQ multiplex PCR, and the TCRdb table lists in-frame clones only, not all of them. The sample comprises more than 2,000,000 clones, approximately 95% of which are singletons, and around 0.4% rests with the top ten. Sequencing was performed on naive CD4+ T cells from PBMCs. The sample's subset: CD45RA+ positively selected. All receptors derive from a man aged 18 to 35 in good health. Some clones in this sample may be carry-over from other donors' samples.

This chain connects TRBV5-5 to TRBJ1-3; no clear D gene. The V end was cut by 2 bases, the J end by 0 bases, with 9 bases between. CDR1 is SGHKS, CDR2 YYEKEE, per germline (reference sequence). CDR3 length: 15 residues. CDR3 coding DNA: TGTGCCAGCAGCTTCAGTGGGATCTCTGGAAACACCATATATTTT. Amino acids: CASSFSGISGNTIYF.

This chain uses TRBV5-1 with TRBJ2-7, with 10 nucleotides matching TRBD1. Germline V gene data show CDR1 as SGHRS and CDR2 as YFSETQ. The length of the CDR3 is 18 residues. The ends lost 3 bases at V and 1 base at J; junction bases unmatched: 13. The CDR3: CASSSPNNTGQGSYEQYF. The CDR3 coding sequence is TGCGCCAGCAGCTCCCCTAACAATACGGGACAGGGGTCCTACGAGCAGTACTTC.

V gene TRBV9 combines with J gene TRBJ1-2; D is uncertain. The CDR3 is 13 residues long. V was cut by 4 bases and J by 4 bases, with 11 bases left in between. Germline-derived CDR1 and CDR2 are SGDLS and YYNGEE. The CDR3 DNA is TGTGCCAGCAGCCTGGCTGGCGGCTATGGCTACACCTTC. Amino acids: CASSLAGGYGYTF.

The chain couples TRBV6-1 to TRBJ2-4, with a weak D call TRBD2 (6 bases). The CDR3 contains 14 residues. Germline lookup yields CDR1 MNHNS and CDR2 SASEGT. Trimming left V 3 bases short and J 2 bases short, with 8 bases between. This CDR3 is CASSDGGTKNIQYF. For the CDR3, the DNA is TGTGCCAGCAGTGATGGGGGGACCAAAAACATTCAGTACTTC.

The V gene is TRBV6-1, the J gene TRBJ1-2; 9 bases match TRBD1. The CDR3 is 13 residues long. V lost 9 bases and J lost 4; bases outside the gene matches: 6. Germline lookup yields CDR1 MNHNS and CDR2 SASEGT. The CDR3 spells CASNTGGGYGYTF. For the CDR3, the DNA is TGTGCCAGTAACACAGGGGGCGGCTATGGCTACACCTTC.

The chain has TRBV6-5 and TRBJ2-7; TRBD2 matches at 8 bases. The CDR3 runs 14 residues. Germline assignment: CDR1 MNHEY and CDR2 SVGAGI. The ends lost 4 bases at V and 2 bases at J; junction bases unmatched: 4. This CDR3 is CASSSGGRPYEQYF. In DNA, the CDR3 is TGTGCCAGCAGTTCAGGCGGGAGGCCCTACGAGCAGTACTTC.

Comment on this clone: The sample contains more than one DNA sequence encoding this CDR3. This chain joins TRBV28 and TRBJ1-4, with D perhaps TRBD1 (5 bases). CDR1 is MDHEN and CDR2 is SYDVKM in the germline V gene. V was cut by 6 bases and J by 7 bases, with 9 bases left in between. The CDR3 runs 12 residues. The CDR3 reads CASRTGGEKLFF. CDR3 coding DNA: TGTGCCAGCAGAACCGGGGGTGAAAAACTGTTTTTT.

The CDR3 coding sequence is TGTGCCAGCAGCTCCAGACCTGGAAACACCATATATTTT. Translated, it gives CASSSRPGNTIYF. The chain uses TRBV11-3 and TRBJ1-3; D is unresolved. The germline gives CDR1 SGHNT, CDR2 YENEEA. This CDR3 comprises 13 residues. V was trimmed by 4 bases and J by 2 bases, leaving 6 bases between them.

This clone came up once. The CDR3 DNA reads TGCGCCAGCAGCCCTTCGGGGGGATCAGTAGAGACCCAGTACTTC. Its protein is CASSPSGGSVETQYF. J is TRBJ2-5 and V is TRBV4-1; 7 nucleotides agree with TRBD2. V lost 4 bases to trimming and J lost 4 bases; unmatched junction nucleotides: 9. The CDR3 covers 15 residues. Germline CDR1 reads MGHRA; CDR2 reads YSYEKL.

The chain employs TRBV7-2 and TRBJ2-3; D is perhaps TRBD2 (5 bases). Looked up from germline, CDR1 is SGHTA and CDR2 is FQGNSA. The CDR3 sequence is 16 residues long. With 5 bases removed from V and 2 bases from J, the gap between germline ends came to 17 bases. DNA for the CDR3: TGTGCCAGCAGCCGACGAGCTAGCCTAATCACAGATACGCAGTATTTT. Protein sequence: CASSRRASLITDTQYF.

This sequence joins TRBV10-3 and TRBJ2-1; 10 nucleotides agree with TRBD1. Germline CDR1 ENHRY, CDR2 SYGVKD. Trimming removed 10 bases from V and 6 bases from J; junction bases left unmatched: 6. The CDR3 extends over 13 amino acids. The CDR3: CANQRTGGNEQFF. DNA of the CDR3: TGTGCCAACCAACGGACAGGGGGCAATGAGCAGTTCTTC.

This chain joins TRBV29-1 and TRBJ2-4; 8 bases agree with TRBD2. The V gene's germline CDR1 is SQVTM and CDR2 ANQGSEA. V was pared by 7 bases and J by 3 bases, with 5 bases of the junction left unmatched. This CDR3 region has 13 residues. This CDR3 reads CSGAGVGKNIQYF. In nucleotides, the CDR3 is TGCAGCGGAGCGGGAGTGGGCAAAAACATTCAGTACTTC.

The rearrangement links TRBV28 to TRBJ2-3; 11 positions match TRBD1. V was clipped by 8 bases and J by 6 bases; unmatched bases: 13. The germline gives CDR1 MDHEN, CDR2 SYDVKM. The CDR3 is made up of 16 amino acids. The DNA of the CDR3 is TGTGCCAGCCCCCCTCCCGGGACAGGGGGATTGGATACGCAGTATTTT. It specifies CASPPPGTGGLDTQYF.

This chain uses TRBV11-1 with TRBJ1-1; 8 bases align to TRBD1. Trimming at V came to 5 bases and at J to 7 bases, leaving 3 bases not matched to a gene. This CDR3 has 12 residues. Germline V gene lookup returns CDR1 SGHAT and CDR2 FQDESV (reference sequence). The CDR3 nucleotides are TGTGCCAGCAGCAGAGGGACAGGTGAAGCTTTCTTT. Protein: CASSRGTGEAFF. Supplemented by reference TRBV11-1 and TRBJ1-1, the full variable domain reads EAEVAQSPRYKITEKSQAVAFWCDPISGHATLYWYRQILGQGPELLVQFQDESVVDDSQLPKDRFSAERLKGVDSTLKIQPAELGDSAMYLCASSRGTGEAFFGQGTRLTVV.

The rearrangement joins TRBV5-1 to TRBJ2-3, with 8 bases identical to TRBD2. V was clipped by 1 base and J by 6 bases; unmatched bases: 7. The CDR3 consists of 15 residues. Per germline, CDR1 SGHRS and CDR2 YFSETQ. CDR3 in amino acids: CASSLSPSGQDTQYF. The CDR3 region has the DNA TGCGCCAGCAGCTTGTCTCCTAGCGGGCAGGATACGCAGTATTTT. The full variable domain, rest sourced from reference TRBV5-1 and TRBJ2-3, is KAGVTQTPRYLIKTRGQQVTLSCSPISGHRSVSWYQQTPGQGLQFLFEYFSETQRNKGNFPGRFSGRQFSNSRSEMNVSTLELGDSALYLCASSLSPSGQDTQYFGPGTRLTVL.